The present T cell receptor (beta chain) was sequenced within a study of blood T cell repertoires in COVID-19. In the study overall: In each case, the material was cDNA or gDNA derived from T cells, B-cell-depleted T cells, or PBMCs.

Using immunoSEQ multiplex PCR, the repertoire was profiled, and TCRdb retains in-frame clones only, with some absent. The sample includes around 110,000 clones, roughly 84% of them seen just once. Per germline, CDR1 LGHDT and CDR2 YNNKEL (reference sequence). CDR3 length: 14 amino acids. J gave up 8 bases and V 3 bases, and 6 bases lay outside the gene matches. Participant age was roughly 18 to 90 years, and participants resided in 25 or so US areas. Clinical history as reported by participants underpinned cohort assignment. This TCR was recovered from a woman in her twenties or thirties who had recovered from COVID-19. The genes are TRBV3-1 (or the pseudogene TRBV3-2) and TRBJ1-4; TRBD1 agrees at 7 bases. What was sequenced was PBMCs or T cells enriched from blood (not recorded which). The CDR3 nucleotides are TGTGCCAGCAGCCAGACAGGGCCTGGGGAAAAACTGTTTTTT. It translates to CASSQTGPGEKLFF.